A single sample gave rise to the 27 T cell receptor beta chains below, sequenced in a study of blood T cell dynamics during melanoma immunotherapy. This table comes from immunoSEQ multiplex PCR, and its TCRdb copy is limited to in-frame clones, with some not included. Altogether 10,000 to 13,000 clones are present, about 88% being singletons, with the ten largest covering roughly 6%. As for time point: week 3, after first cycle of checkpoint inhibitor. The sample here was blood, taken from a patient treated with checkpoint blockade. Source of these receptors: a human donor with melanoma.

The rearrangement uses TRBV11-2 and TRBJ1-6; the D gene is possibly TRBD1 (5 bases). CDR3 length: 18 residues. V lost 5 bases to trimming and J lost 9 bases, with 26 bases between them. CDR1 and CDR2 from the germline V gene are SGHAT and FQNNGV. CDR3 region: CASSPFPGAPVSSSPLHF. In nucleotides, the CDR3 is TGTGCCAGCAGCCCCTTCCCCGGGGCACCCGTTTCTAGTTCACCCCTCCACTTT. The full variable domain, completed using reference TRBV11-2 and TRBJ1-6, is EAGVAQSPRYKIIEKRQSVAFWCNPISGHATLYWYQQILGQGPKLLIQFQNNGVVDDSQLPKDRFSAERLKGVDSTLKIQPAKLEDSAVYLCASSPFPGAPVSSSPLHFGNGTRLTVT.

The chain uses TRBV2 and TRBJ1-2; D is unresolved. Per germline, CDR1 SNHLY and CDR2 FYNNEI. The CDR3 sequence is 12 residues long. V was pared by 5 bases and J by 8 bases, with 12 bases between. CDR3 sequence (DNA): TGTGCCAGCAGTCAAAACGGGGAGGGCTACACCTTC. Protein product: CASSQNGEGYTF.

This rearrangement joins TRBV2 to TRBJ1-6; a possible D gene is TRBD1 (6 bases). The CDR3 has 15 amino acids. CDR1 is SNHLY and CDR2 is FYNNEI in the germline V gene. Trimming removed 1 base from V and 7 bases from J, with 11 bases in between. CDR3 region: CASSEDRVGNSPLHF. For the CDR3, the DNA is TGTGCCAGCAGTGAAGACAGGGTTGGCAATTCACCCCTCCACTTT.

This clone occurred a few times. The chain combines TRBV4-3 with TRBJ2-7, with 7 bases aligning to TRBD2. The CDR3 has 15 amino acids. With 3 bases clipped from V and 6 bases from J, the junction kept 11 bases outside the gene matches. Germline V gives CDR1 LGHNA, CDR2 YSLEER. As DNA, the CDR3 is TGCGCCAGCAGCCAGGCGGGAGAGCCGTGGAGCGAGCAGTACTTC. It specifies CASSQAGEPWSEQYF.

V and J are TRBV6-1 and TRBJ1-2; 7 bases match TRBD1. J gave up 3 bases and V 6 bases, and 4 bases lay outside the gene matches. CDR3 length: 13 amino acids. Per germline, CDR1 MNHNS and CDR2 SASEGT. The CDR3 sequence: CASRAGTDYGYTF. The DNA of the CDR3 is TGTGCCAGCAGGGCCGGGACAGACTATGGCTACACCTTC.

The chain links TRBV4-3 to TRBJ1-2, with D possibly matching TRBD1 (5 bases). Trimming stripped 3 bases from V and 4 bases from J, with 12 bases between. From germline, CDR1 is LGHNA and CDR2 YSLEER. CDR3 length: 14 amino acids. DNA of the CDR3: TGCGCCAGCAGCCAGGCTAGGGGAGGCTATGGCTACACCTTC. It translates to CASSQARGGYGYTF.

The V gene is TRBV7-8, the J gene TRBJ2-7, with TRBD1 identical over 8 bases. The CDR3 sequence is 13 residues long. Germline CDR1 is SGHVS and CDR2 is FQNEAQ. The ends lost 1 base at V and 4 bases at J; junction bases unmatched: 0. In DNA, the CDR3 is TGTGCCAGCAGCTTAGGGGACAGGTACGAGCAGTACTTC. Amino acid sequence: CASSLGDRYEQYF.

V gene TRBV30 combines with J gene TRBJ1-1; no clear D gene. Germline V lookup: CDR1 GTSNPN, CDR2 SVGIG (reference sequence). Trimming stripped 0 bases from V and 2 bases from J, with 10 bases between. The CDR3 covers 14 residues. CDR3 sequence reads: CAWSVGRKNTEAFF. The CDR3 nucleotides read TGTGCCTGGAGTGTTGGCAGAAAAAACACTGAAGCTTTCTTT.

The chain carries TRBV15 and TRBJ2-7; the D gene is possibly TRBD1 (6 bases). The CDR3 is 15 residues long. Germline V gene data show CDR1 as LNHNV and CDR2 as YYDKDF (reference sequence). The ends were cut back, 0 bases at V and 6 bases at J, with 15 bases in the middle. The CDR3 protein is CATSREFQGKSEQYF. The CDR3 DNA sequence: TGTGCCACCAGCAGAGAGTTCCAGGGGAAGAGCGAGCAGTACTTC.

The chain joins TRBV19 to TRBJ1-3; no reliable D call. The CDR3 contains 15 residues. The V and J ends lost 6 bases and 0 bases respectively, with 12 bases between them. Germline CDR1 LNHDA, CDR2 SQIVND (reference sequence). In DNA, the CDR3 is TGTGCCAGTAGGCTCCAAATAGGCTCTGGAAACACCATATATTTT. Its translation: CASRLQIGSGNTIYF.

This chain joins TRBV11-2 and TRBJ1-3; no reliable D call. The CDR3 extends over 13 amino acids. Looked up from germline, CDR1 is SGHAT and CDR2 is FQNNGV. The germline V and J ends were trimmed by 3 bases and 8 bases, with 11 bases remaining between them. CDR3 in amino acids: CASSLARHDTIYF. CDR3 in DNA: TGTGCCAGCAGCTTGGCCCGTCACGACACCATATATTTT.

V and J are TRBV6-6 and TRBJ2-7; D might be TRBD1 (6 bases). CDR1 is MNHNY, CDR2 SVGAGI, per germline (reference sequence). CDR3 size: 12 residues. Trimming left V 2 bases short and J 4 bases short, with 6 bases between. CDR3 protein: CASSYDRYEQYF. The DNA for the CDR3 is TGTGCCAGCAGTTACGACAGGTACGAGCAGTACTTC.

The CDR3 protein is CASSLANTGIYEQYF. In nucleotides, the CDR3 is TGTGCCAGCAGCTTGGCCAACACTGGCATCTACGAGCAGTACTTC. V is TRBV5-6 and J is TRBJ2-7, with D uncertain. The germline gives CDR1 SGHDT, CDR2 YYEEEE. CDR3 length: 15 amino acids. V lost 0 bases and J lost 3, with 13 bases in between.

V usage is TRBV7-9 and J usage is TRBJ2-2; 7 bases line up with TRBD1. This CDR3 comprises 17 residues. Germline V lookup: CDR1 SEHNR, CDR2 FQNEAQ (reference sequence). Unmatched junction bases numbered 14, after V lost 5 bases and J lost 5 bases. The chain's CDR3 is CASSPTGAVARTGELFF. CDR3 DNA: TGTGCCAGCAGCCCAACAGGGGCCGTGGCTAGAACCGGGGAGCTGTTTTTT.

This clone was picked up a small number of times. The J gene is TRBJ2-1, the V gene TRBV6-1; TRBD2 might be the D (5 bases). There are 15 residues in the CDR3. Germline assignment: CDR1 MNHNS and CDR2 SASEGT. Between the trimmed V and J ends, which lost 1 base and 3 bases, there was a span of 10 bases. The CDR3 DNA is TGTGCCAGCAGTGAAGGAAGGACTCACTACAATGAGCAGTTCTTC. Translating it yields CASSEGRTHYNEQFF.

J is TRBJ1-2 and V is TRBV18; D may be TRBD1 (5 bases). The CDR3 has 12 amino acids. Trimming shortened V by 4 bases and J by 7 bases, and 10 bases separated the two germline ends. The V gene's germline CDR1 is KGHSH and CDR2 LQKENI. This chain's CDR3 is CASSLGTFGYTF. The CDR3 nucleotides read TGTGCCAGCTCACTCGGGACTTTTGGCTACACCTTC.

J is TRBJ2-3 and V is TRBV7-6, with 12 bases that match TRBD2. Germline-derived CDR1 and CDR2 are SGHVS and FNYEAQ. V shed 8 bases and J 4 bases; nucleotides not matched to a gene: 7. This CDR3 spans 15 amino acids. The CDR3 protein is CASAGLAGNADTQYF. The CDR3 DNA is TGTGCCAGCGCCGGACTAGCGGGGAACGCAGATACGCAGTATTTT.

V gene TRBV19 combines with J gene TRBJ2-7; a possible D gene is TRBD1 (6 bases). Trimming cost V 4 bases and J 5 bases, with 12 bases left between them. The CDR3 loop spans 13 amino acids. The V gene's germline CDR1 is LNHDA and CDR2 SQIVND (reference sequence). CDR3 nucleotides: TGTGCCAGTAGTAACACAGGGTCCCACGAGCAGTACTTC. Amino acids: CASSNTGSHEQYF. The full variable domain, with the rest looked up from reference TRBV19 and TRBJ2-7, is DGGITQSPKYLFRKEGQNVTLSCEQNLNHDAMYWYRQDPGQGLRLIYYSQIVNDFQKGDIAEGYSVSREKKESFPLTVTSAQKNPTAFYLCASSNTGSHEQYFGPGTRLTVT.

The gene calls are TRBV6-1 and TRBJ2-7, with no clear D. Trimming removed 7 bases from V and 4 bases from J, with 8 bases in between. CDR3 length equals 11 residues. Per germline, CDR1 MNHNS and CDR2 SASEGT. The CDR3, as DNA: TGTGCCAGCACCGGGCATTACGAGCAGTACTTC. Its translation: CASTGHYEQYF.

As to this clone: Relative to the germline gene, one junction end is altered; a read error may explain this. In the same sample, other DNA sequences code for this CDR3. The CDR3 bases are TGCGCCAGCAGTCAAGTCGGGTCCTACAATGAGCAGTTCTTC. Amino acid sequence: CASSQVGSYNEQFF. The chain has TRBV4-3 and TRBJ2-1, with D uncertain. The V gene's germline CDR1 is LGHNA and CDR2 YSLEER. The CDR3 has 14 amino acids.

The J gene is TRBJ1-1, the V gene TRBV5-6, with no clear D. The V gene lost 0 bases and the J gene lost 6 bases, with 9 bases spanning the gap. The CDR3 runs to 13 residues. Germline-derived CDR1 and CDR2 are SGHDT and YYEEEE. CDR3 coding DNA: TGTGCCAGCAGCTTGGACCAGAGAGCTGAAGCTTTCTTT. Protein sequence: CASSLDQRAEAFF.

The chain employs TRBV11-2 and TRBJ2-7; D is undetermined. V lost 1 base and J 2 bases, leaving 12 bases between the germline ends. From germline, CDR1 is SGHAT and CDR2 FQNNGV. The CDR3 has 15 amino acids. The CDR3 sequence: CASSLGFDRPYEQYF. The CDR3, as DNA: TGTGCCAGCAGCTTAGGTTTCGACCGGCCCTACGAGCAGTACTTC.

This clone was seen only a few times. The chain's CDR3 is CASSYSRQGDTEAFF. The DNA of the CDR3 is TGTGCCAGCAGTTACTCACGGCAGGGGGATACTGAAGCTTTCTTT. V is TRBV6-5 and J is TRBJ1-1; 7 bases map to TRBD1. The CDR3 runs to 15 residues. CDR1 is MNHEY, CDR2 SVGAGI, per germline. J was trimmed by 5 bases and V by 0 bases; bases with no gene match: 6.

The count of this clone is one. The gene calls are TRBV6-6 and TRBJ2-1; TRBD2 is a possible D gene (5 bases). Germline V gene data show CDR1 as MNHNY and CDR2 as SVGAGI (reference sequence). The CDR3 consists of 14 residues. Trimming shortened V by 5 bases and J by 7 bases, and 15 bases separated the two germline ends. CDR3 nucleotides: TGTGCCAGCAGTCGCACGGACTTGCTGAATGAGCAGTTCTTC. Its protein is CASSRTDLLNEQFF.

The chain couples TRBV7-2 to TRBJ2-1, with 10 bases lining up with TRBD1. With 4 bases clipped from V and 7 bases from J, the junction kept 16 bases outside the gene matches. Germline CDR1 is SGHTA and CDR2 is FQGNSA. The CDR3 has 18 amino acids. DNA of the CDR3: TGTGCCAGCAGCTGGACAGGGGGTCGCACCCTCCCGGGGAATGAGCAGTTCTTC. Protein product: CASSWTGGRTLPGNEQFF.

J is TRBJ2-1 and V is TRBV5-1; D gene uncertain. This CDR3 is built from 14 residues. The germline gives CDR1 SGHRS, CDR2 YFSETQ. V was clipped by 7 bases and J by 0 bases, with 11 bases between them. The CDR3 DNA reads as TGCGCCAGCCGACCACAGAGCTCCTACAATGAGCAGTTCTTC. This translates into CASRPQSSYNEQFF.

The gene calls are TRBV5-1 and TRBJ2-3, with no clear D. V shed 0 bases and J shed 0 bases, with 11 bases lying between them. This CDR3 contains 16 residues. CDR1 and CDR2 (germline): SGHRS, YFSETQ. The CDR3 DNA reads TGCGCCAGCAGCTTGGCACTAACTCCTAGCACAGATACGCAGTATTTT. This sequence encodes CASSLALTPSTDTQYF.